This T cell receptor (beta chain) was captured in a study of shared clonotypes between healthy human individuals. TCRdb's table, derived via immunoSEQ multiplex PCR, lists solely in-frame clones and lacks some. This table holds 1,400,000 or so clones, approximately 98.5% found once. Germline V lookup: CDR1 SGHVS, CDR2 FNYEAQ. Losses at the gene ends were 7 bases for V and 1 base for J; bases not matched to a gene: 6. This CDR3 contains 14 residues. This TCR came from a man aged 25 to 40 in good health. Input material: naive CD4+ T cells sorted from blood. As to subset: CD45RA+ positively selected. This chain uses TRBV7-6 with TRBJ1-1, with 7 bases aligning to TRBD1. CDR3 sequence reads: CASTGPGGNTEAFF. CDR3 DNA: TGTGCCAGCACTGGTCCAGGGGGGAACACTGAAGCTTTCTTT.